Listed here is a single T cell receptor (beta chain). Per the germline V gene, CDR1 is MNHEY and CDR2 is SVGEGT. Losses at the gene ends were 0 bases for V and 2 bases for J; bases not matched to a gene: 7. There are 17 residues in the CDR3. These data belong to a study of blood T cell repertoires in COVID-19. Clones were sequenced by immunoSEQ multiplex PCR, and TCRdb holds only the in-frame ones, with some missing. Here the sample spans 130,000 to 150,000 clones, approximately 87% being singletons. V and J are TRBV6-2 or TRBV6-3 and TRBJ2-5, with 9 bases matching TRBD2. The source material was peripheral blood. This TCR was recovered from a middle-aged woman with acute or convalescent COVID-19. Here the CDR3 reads CASSYSTREGSQETQYF. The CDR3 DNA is TGTGCCAGCAGTTACTCGACGCGGGAGGGTTCTCAAGAGACCCAGTACTTC.